This T cell receptor beta chain was found in a study of blood T cell repertoires in COVID-19. Study-level background: Sources were T cells, B-cell-depleted T cells, or PBMCs; the material itself was cDNA or gDNA.

CDR1 is MNHEY and CDR2 is SVGAGI in the germline V gene. The V end lost 6 bases, the J end lost 2 bases, and 14 bases lay between the germline ends. CDR3 length: 14 amino acids. Clones were sequenced by immunoSEQ multiplex PCR, and TCRdb holds only the in-frame ones, with some missing. The sample records approximately 100,000 clones, 91% being singletons. The sequenced sample was peripheral blood. The chain combines TRBV6-5 with TRBJ2-7; D may be TRBD1 (6 bases). The TCR was taken from a man aged 45 to 65 with acute or convalescent COVID-19. This CDR3 reads CASRSTGLPYEQYF. Written as DNA, the CDR3 is TGTGCCAGCAGGTCAACAGGGCTACCCTACGAGCAGTACTTC.